Each of the 2 T cell receptor beta chains below was sequenced from the same sample in a study of beta chain features in type 1 diabetes. Their recognized antigens are unknown. The entirety of the isolated RNA underwent reverse transcription, so expressed TCRB transcripts were sequenced. The repertoire was sequenced with immunoSEQ multiplex PCR; TCRdb's copy has only in-frame clones and lacks some. Of approximately 50,000 clones in the sample, under 55% were seen once. Study results and limitations: Moderately but significantly shorter TCRB CDR3s were found in Type 1 diabetes patients in all four CD4+ subsets.

Source material: Tregs from blood. These receptors were collected from a man aged 25 to 40 with type 1 diabetes.

The chain is built from TRBV5-4 and TRBJ1-5; maybe TRBD1 (6 bases). V lost 5 bases to trimming and J lost 4 bases, with 16 bases between them. CDR1 and CDR2 (germline): SGHNT, YYREEE (reference sequence). This CDR3 has 15 residues. As DNA, the CDR3 is TGTGCCAGCAGTCGTGACATGGGGGCGAATCAGCCCCAGCATTTT. This encodes CASSRDMGANQPQHF.

About this clone itself: Mismatch with germline at one junction end may stem from a read error. The sample has other DNA sequences that encode this CDR3 too. This chain connects TRBV27 to TRBJ2-3; 11 bases align to TRBD2. This CDR3 contains 15 residues. Germline CDR1 reads MNHEY; CDR2 reads SMNVEV (reference sequence). CDR3 coding DNA: TGCGCCAGCAGTCGCACTAGCGGGAGAGGAGATACGCAGTATTTT. As protein: CASSRTSGRGDTQYF.